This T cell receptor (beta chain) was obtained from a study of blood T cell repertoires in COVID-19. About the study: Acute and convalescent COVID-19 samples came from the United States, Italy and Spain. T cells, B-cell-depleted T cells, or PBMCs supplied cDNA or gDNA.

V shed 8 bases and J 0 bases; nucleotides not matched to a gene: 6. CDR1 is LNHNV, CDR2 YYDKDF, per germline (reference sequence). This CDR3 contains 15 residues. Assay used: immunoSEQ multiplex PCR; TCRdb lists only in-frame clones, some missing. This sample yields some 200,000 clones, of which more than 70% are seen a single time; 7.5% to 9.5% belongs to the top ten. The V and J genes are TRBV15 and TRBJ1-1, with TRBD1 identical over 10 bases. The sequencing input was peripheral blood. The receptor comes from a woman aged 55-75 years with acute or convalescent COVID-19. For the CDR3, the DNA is TGTGCCACCTTCCGGGACAGGGGCATGAACACTGAAGCTTTCTTT. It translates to CATFRDRGMNTEAFF.